The T cell receptor (beta chain) under discussion was sequenced for a study of blood T cell repertoires in COVID-19. Overall study context: Some COVID-19 samples were acute and others convalescent; all came from the United States, Italy and Spain.

The V gene lost 3 bases and the J gene lost 4 bases, with 10 bases spanning the gap. The germline gives CDR1 SGHDT, CDR2 YYEEEE. This CDR3 region has 13 residues. TCRdb's copy holds only in-frame clones and misses some; the assay was immunoSEQ multiplex PCR. The table shows over 250,000 clones, with about 87% occurring only once. This clonotype was sampled from a woman in her thirties or forties who had recovered from COVID-19. V gene TRBV5-6 combines with J gene TRBJ1-2; weak D call: TRBD1 (6 bases). The source material was peripheral blood. This chain's CDR3 is CASSYREPYGYTF. The CDR3 region has the DNA TGTGCCAGCAGCTACAGGGAGCCCTATGGCTACACCTTC.